This T cell receptor (beta chain) is drawn from a study of cytomegalovirus exposure and HLA in healthy donors. Study information: The 90 to 150 validation repertoires used the same platform as the 666 first-cohort repertoires, a later analysis reported.

Some clones are missing from TCRdb's copy, which holds only in-frame ones; the method was immunoSEQ multiplex PCR. The table shows about 110,000 clones, with around 82% occurring only once. Regarding the study as a whole: The study put 150 or so TCR beta chains on its list as cytomegalovirus-associated. According to a subsequent analysis, TCR clusters from the first cohort were inclined to appear together in the 110 or so validation repertoires. Cytomegalovirus status, reportedly, was diagnosed with high specificity and sensitivity by the classifier.

Points on this clone: The antigen is undetermined.

Germline assignment: CDR1 SGHTA and CDR2 FQGTGA. The V end was cut by 0 bases, the J end by 0 bases, with 17 bases between. This CDR3 contains 18 residues. This clonotype was sampled from a woman aged 18-29 years in good health and CMV-seronegative. This chain links TRBV7-3 with TRBJ1-2, with D maybe TRBD1 (5 bases). The sequenced material came from PBMCs. CDR3 residues: CASSLTGRGGPANYGYTF. In DNA form, the CDR3 reads TGTGCCAGCAGCTTAACCGGGAGGGGTGGGCCAGCTAACTATGGCTACACCTTC.